The 22 T cell receptor beta chains given below trace back to one sample, sequenced in a study of sequential checkpoint blockade in melanoma. Noted treatment: randomized to nivolumab then ipilimumab (arm A) or the reverse (arm B). TCRdb's table, derived via immunoSEQ multiplex PCR, lists solely in-frame clones and lacks some. Counted here are 6,000 to 9,000 clones, roughly 28% occurring once; the ten biggest clones make up around 25%. Sequencing used tumor tissue (inferred from file names), obtained from a patient given nivolumab and ipilimumab in sequence. These TCRs come from a human donor with melanoma.

In this sample, this clone turned up a few times. V and J are TRBV6-8 and TRBJ2-5; 9 bases line up with TRBD1. Germline assignment: CDR1 MNHGY and CDR2 SAAAGT. The CDR3 contains 15 residues. V lost 5 bases and J lost 5; bases outside the gene matches: 9. The CDR3 DNA sequence: TGTGCCAGCAGTACAGGGACAGGGTTTTCGGAGACCCAGTACTTC. Encoded protein: CASSTGTGFSETQYF.

This clone was seen many times. The V and J genes are TRBV11-3 and TRBJ1-1; possibly TRBD1 for D (5 bases). CDR1 is SGHNT and CDR2 is YENEEA in the germline V gene. This CDR3 contains 14 residues. The V and J ends lost 5 bases and 5 bases respectively, with 15 bases between them. CDR3 sequence reads: CASSPRGRGTEAFF. Written as DNA, the CDR3 is TGTGCCAGCAGCCCCCGGGGGAGGGGAACTGAAGCTTTCTTT.

The chain has TRBV14 and TRBJ2-7; a possible D gene is TRBD1 (6 bases). This CDR3 region has 14 residues. CDR1 SGHDN and CDR2 FVKESK come from the germline V gene. With 3 bases removed from V and 6 bases from J, the gap between germline ends came to 15 bases. Here the CDR3 DNA reads TGTGCCAGCAGCCAGGACAGAAAAGGACGCGAGCAGTACTTC. Translated: CASSQDRKGREQYF.

This chain links TRBV6-8 with TRBJ1-1, with TRBD1 as a possible D gene (5 bases). This CDR3 contains 16 residues. Germline values: CDR1 MNHGY, CDR2 SAAAGT. V was trimmed by 0 bases and J by 0 bases, leaving 11 bases between them. The CDR3 nucleotides read TGTGCCAGCAGTTACTCGATGCGGGGCCTGAACACTGAAGCTTTCTTT. Translation: CASSYSMRGLNTEAFF.

In its sample, this clone was seen many times. The V and J genes are TRBV9 and TRBJ1-3, with D unclear. Per the germline V gene, CDR1 is SGDLS and CDR2 is YYNGEE. The V and J ends lost 5 bases and 0 bases respectively, with 12 bases between them. This CDR3 has 15 amino acids. The CDR3 spells CASSDLGFSGNTIYF. The CDR3 nucleotides read TGTGCCAGCAGTGACCTGGGGTTCTCTGGAAACACCATATATTTT.

V gene TRBV14 combines with J gene TRBJ2-3, with 7 nucleotides matching TRBD1. CDR3 size: 14 residues. The V gene's germline CDR1 is SGHDN and CDR2 FVKESK. With V trimmed by 0 bases and J by 3 bases, 0 bases remained unmatched. The CDR3, as DNA: TGTGCCAGCAGCCAAGAACAGGGGACAGATACGCAGTATTTT. It is translated as CASSQEQGTDTQYF.

The J gene is TRBJ1-1, the V gene TRBV29-1; 11 bases match TRBD1. In germline, CDR1 is SQVTM, CDR2 ANQGSEA. The junction had 7 bases not matched to a gene; V was cut back by 3 bases and J by 4 bases. The length of the CDR3 is 15 residues. The CDR3 sequence is CSVDRGQGALTEAFF. As DNA, the CDR3 is TGCAGCGTTGATAGAGGACAGGGGGCGCTCACTGAAGCTTTCTTT.

The rearrangement uses TRBV18 and TRBJ2-1; D is unresolved. CDR1 is KGHSH and CDR2 is LQKENI in the germline V gene. Trimming removed 3 bases from V and 4 bases from J, with 7 bases in between. The CDR3 sequence is 13 residues long. The CDR3 loop reads CASSPSVYNEQFF. CDR3 DNA sequence: TGTGCCAGCTCACCCTCCGTGTACAATGAGCAGTTCTTC. The complete variable domain, with remaining parts taken from reference TRBV18 and TRBJ2-1, reads NAGVMQNPRHLVRRRGQEARLRCSPMKGHSHVYWYRQLPEEGLKFMVYLQKENIIDESGMPKERFSAEFPKEGPSILRIQQVVRGDSAAYFCASSPSVYNEQFFGPGTRLTVL.

This clone was observed at least ten times. V gene TRBV11-3 combines with J gene TRBJ1-1, with a weak D call TRBD1 (6 bases). CDR3 size: 16 residues. V gave up 0 bases and J gave up 1 base, with 12 bases separating them. Per germline, CDR1 SGHNT and CDR2 YENEEA. Written as DNA, the CDR3 is TGTGCCAGCAGCTTAGAGGGGGGGCGCCGGAACACTGAAGCTTTCTTT. It codes for CASSLEGGRRNTEAFF.

The rearrangement links TRBV30 to TRBJ1-1, with 10 nucleotides matching TRBD1. The germline V gene encodes CDR1 GTSNPN and CDR2 SVGIG (reference sequence). J was trimmed by 3 bases and V by 5 bases; bases with no gene match: 6. There are 14 residues in the CDR3. The CDR3 nucleotides are TGTGCCTGGGTTGATGGGACAGGGGACACTGAAGCTTTCTTT. It codes for CAWVDGTGDTEAFF.

This clone was found a few times. This chain joins TRBV28 and TRBJ2-3, with 8 bases identical to TRBD2. CDR1 is MDHEN and CDR2 is SYDVKM in the germline V gene. This CDR3 has 15 residues. V was pared by 3 bases and J by 7 bases, with 9 bases of the junction left unmatched. CDR3 sequence: CASSLVVAGRNTQYF. In DNA, the CDR3 is TGTGCCAGCAGTTTGGTAGTAGCGGGAAGAAATACGCAGTATTTT.

This clone was picked up a small number of times. This rearrangement joins TRBV6-1 to TRBJ2-7, with a weak D call TRBD1 (5 bases). Trimming cost V 1 base and J 2 bases, with 9 bases left between them. Germline CDR1 MNHNS, CDR2 SASEGT. The length of the CDR3 is 14 residues. The CDR3 DNA follows: TGTGCCAGCAGTGAAGACAGGATCACCTACGAGCAGTACTTC. Amino acid sequence: CASSEDRITYEQYF.

In DNA form, the CDR3 reads TGTGCCAGTAGGATCACCCGAGGGACTAGCGGGGACTACGAGCAGTACTTC. The encoded protein is CASRITRGTSGDYEQYF. The chain links TRBV19 to TRBJ2-7; 13 bases line up with TRBD2. The trim removed 6 bases at V and 3 bases at J, leaving 11 bases unmatched. The CDR3 has 17 residues. From germline, CDR1 is LNHDA and CDR2 SQIVND (reference sequence). The full variable domain, its missing parts supplied by reference TRBV19 and TRBJ2-7, is DGGITQSPKYLFRKEGQNVTLSCEQNLNHDAMYWYRQDPGQGLRLIYYSQIVNDFQKGDIAEGYSVSREKKESFPLTVTSAQKNPTAFYLCASRITRGTSGDYEQYFGPGTRLTVT.

This clone occurred many times. The sample holds other DNA sequences that translate to the same CDR3. V gene TRBV11-3 combines with J gene TRBJ2-7, with 8 bases lining up with TRBD2. V was pared by 1 base and J by 1 base, with 3 bases of the junction left unmatched. The CDR3 spans 15 residues. Germline CDR1 is SGHNT and CDR2 is YENEEA. The CDR3 DNA reads TGTGCCAGCAGCTTAGTTGCTAGCGGGTCCTACGAGCAGTACTTC. It codes for CASSLVASGSYEQYF. Full variable domain (remainder filled in from reference TRBV11-3 and TRBJ2-7): EAGVVQSPRYKIIEKKQPVAFWCNPISGHNTLYWYLQNLGQGPELLIRYENEEAVDDSQLPKDRFSAERLKGVDSTLKIQPAELGDSAVYLCASSLVASGSYEQYFGPGTRLTVT.

DNA of the CDR3: TGTGCCAGCAGTCAAGATTCGGATACGCAGTATTTT. Translating gives CASSQDSDTQYF. V usage is TRBV6-1 and J usage is TRBJ2-3; no firm D call. Trimming took 5 bases from V and 6 from J, leaving 9 bases between them. Germline V gene lookup returns CDR1 MNHNS and CDR2 SASEGT. The CDR3 covers 12 residues.

This clone appeared a few times. The genes are TRBV11-3 and TRBJ1-5, with 7 nucleotides matching TRBD1. The trim removed 6 bases at V and 5 bases at J, leaving 7 bases unmatched. The CDR3 length is 14 residues. Germline CDR1 reads SGHNT; CDR2 reads YENEEA. The CDR3 sequence: CASSYDRAYQPQHF. Here the CDR3 DNA reads TGTGCCAGCAGTTATGACAGGGCATATCAGCCCCAGCATTTT.

This chain links TRBV5-1 with TRBJ2-3; D is unresolved. In germline, CDR1 is SGHRS, CDR2 YFSETQ. The CDR3 consists of 14 residues. V shed 0 bases and J shed 2 bases, with 7 bases lying between them. The CDR3 sequence: CASSLEPNTDTQYF. The CDR3 nucleotides read TGCGCCAGCAGCTTGGAGCCGAACACAGATACGCAGTATTTT.

This clone was detected a few times. The V and J genes are TRBV11-3 and TRBJ2-1; no definite D call. This CDR3 has 14 residues. Trimming shortened V by 6 bases and J by 5 bases, and 14 bases separated the two germline ends. Germline lookup yields CDR1 SGHNT and CDR2 YENEEA. The DNA of the CDR3 is TGTGCCAGCAGACCGATCAATCTTAACAATGAGCAGTTCTTC. The encoded protein is CASRPINLNNEQFF.

V and J are TRBV10-2 and TRBJ2-7; a weak D match, TRBD2 (5 bases). Trimming shortened V by 1 base and J by 8 bases, and 12 bases separated the two germline ends. Germline CDR1 WSHSY, CDR2 SAAADI. This CDR3 contains 13 residues. For the CDR3, the DNA is TGCGCCAGCAGTGAGTGCCCGACCGGGAAGCAGTACTTC. Its protein is CASSECPTGKQYF.

The V gene is TRBV18, the J gene TRBJ2-2, with 8 bases identical to TRBD1. This CDR3 contains 20 residues. Germline trimming cut 2 bases from V and 0 bases from J; bases unmatched to any gene: 14. CDR1 and CDR2 from the germline V gene are KGHSH and LQKENI. CDR3 nucleotides: TGTGCCAGCTCACCAAGGGCAGGGGGCGCGGGCACAGCGAACACCGGGGAGCTGTTTTTT. This encodes CASSPRAGGAGTANTGELFF.

The chain joins TRBV30 to TRBJ1-5; D uncertain. CDR3 size: 13 residues. Germline V gives CDR1 GTSNPN, CDR2 SVGIG (reference sequence). V was clipped by 2 bases and J by 4 bases, with 9 bases between them. CDR3 nucleotides: TGTGCCTGGAGTAAAGCCTTTAATCAGCCCCAGCATTTT. This sequence encodes CAWSKAFNQPQHF.

In this sample, this clone turned up once. This rearrangement joins TRBV19 to TRBJ1-2, with unresolved D. Trimming stripped 3 bases from V and 4 bases from J, with 12 bases between. The CDR3 length is 14 residues. Germline values: CDR1 LNHDA, CDR2 SQIVND (reference sequence). The CDR3 DNA reads as TGTGCCAGTAGTATCCCCGGGGAGACCTATGGCTACACCTTC. Encoded protein: CASSIPGETYGYTF.